The source of this TCR beta chain is a study of PD-1 blockade in classical Hodgkin lymphoma. General observations from the study: Complete responders started with a diversity level that resembled newly diagnosed patients at baseline.

Time point given: cycle 4 day 1 (C4D1), after more than 5 weeks of nivolumab. Every one of the patients relapsed after autologous stem cell transplantation (brentuximab vedotin exposure was variable). This CDR3 has 15 residues. J gave up 4 bases and V 3 bases, and 1 base lay outside the gene matches. CDR1 is SGHVS, CDR2 FQNEAQ, per germline. This clone was recorded a few times. No antigen is known for it. The method was immunoSEQ multiplex PCR; TCRdb's version includes in-frame clones alone and lacks a portion of them. The data contain around 92,000 clones, approximately 86% of them seen just once; the ten biggest clones take up over 15%.

The sequencing here drew on peripheral blood mononuclear cells (PBMCs), taken before the fourth cycle of nivolumab. This clonotype originated in a human donor with classical Hodgkin lymphoma. The gene calls are TRBV7-8 and TRBJ2-1, with TRBD2 identical over 12 bases. The CDR3 reads CASSLGLAGYNEQFF. The DNA for the CDR3 is TGTGCCAGCAGCTTGGGACTAGCGGGTTACAATGAGCAGTTCTTC.